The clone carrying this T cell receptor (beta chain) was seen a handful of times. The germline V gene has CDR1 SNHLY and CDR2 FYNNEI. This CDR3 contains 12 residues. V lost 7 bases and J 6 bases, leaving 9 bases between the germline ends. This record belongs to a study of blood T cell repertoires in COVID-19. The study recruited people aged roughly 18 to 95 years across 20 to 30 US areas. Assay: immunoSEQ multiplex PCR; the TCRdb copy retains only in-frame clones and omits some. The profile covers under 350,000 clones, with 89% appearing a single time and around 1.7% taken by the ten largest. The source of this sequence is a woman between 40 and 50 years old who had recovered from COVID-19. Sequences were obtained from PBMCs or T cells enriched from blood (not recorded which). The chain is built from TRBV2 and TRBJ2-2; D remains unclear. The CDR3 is CASNRVAGELFF. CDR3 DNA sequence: TGTGCCAGCAACCGCGTCGCCGGGGAGCTGTTTTTT.